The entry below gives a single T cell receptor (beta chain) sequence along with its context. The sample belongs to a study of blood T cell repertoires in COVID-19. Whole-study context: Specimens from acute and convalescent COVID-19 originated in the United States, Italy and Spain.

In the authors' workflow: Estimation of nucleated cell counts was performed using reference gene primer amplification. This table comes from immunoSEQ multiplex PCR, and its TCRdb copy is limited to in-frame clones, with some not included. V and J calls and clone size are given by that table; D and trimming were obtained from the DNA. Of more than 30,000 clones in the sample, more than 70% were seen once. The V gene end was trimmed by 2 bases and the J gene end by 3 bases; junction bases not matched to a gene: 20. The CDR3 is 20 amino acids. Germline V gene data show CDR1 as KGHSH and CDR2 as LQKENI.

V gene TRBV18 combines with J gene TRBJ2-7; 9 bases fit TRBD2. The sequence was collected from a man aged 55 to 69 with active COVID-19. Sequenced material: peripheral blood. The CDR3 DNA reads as TGTGCCAGCTCACCATACCCGTATAGCGGGAGTGAACCCGACCACTACGAGCAGTACTTC. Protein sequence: CASSPYPYSGSEPDHYEQYF. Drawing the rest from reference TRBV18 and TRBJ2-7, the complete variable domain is NAGVMQNPRHLVRRRGQEARLRCSPMKGHSHVYWYRQLPEEGLKFMVYLQKENIIDESGMPKERFSAEFPKEGPSILRIQQVVRGDSAAYFCASSPYPYSGSEPDHYEQYFGPGTRLTVT.